The 2 T cell receptor beta chains below come from one sample, sequenced in a study of shared clonotypes between healthy human individuals. TCRdb keeps only in-frame clones here, not all; method: immunoSEQ multiplex PCR. The sample lists around 2.5 million clones, approximately 94% occurring once. The sequenced sample was naive CD4+ T cells from PBMCs. Described subset: CD45RA+ positively selected. The source is a young man in good health. Some clones in this sample may be carry-over from other donors' samples.

This rearrangement joins TRBV7-3 to TRBJ2-1; tentative D call: TRBD2 (5 bases). The CDR3 consists of 16 residues. V gave up 2 bases and J gave up 6 bases, with 17 bases separating them. CDR1 is SGHTA and CDR2 is FQGTGA in the germline V gene. CDR3 sequence: CASSLGHVGLANEQFF. The CDR3 DNA follows: TGTGCCAGCAGCTTAGGCCACGTCGGACTCGCCAATGAGCAGTTCTTC.

This chain links TRBV13 with TRBJ2-3, with TRBD1 identical over 7 bases. This CDR3 is 14 amino acids long. Losses at the gene ends were 5 bases for V and 4 bases for J; bases not matched to a gene: 6. The V gene's germline CDR1 is PRHDT and CDR2 FYEKMQ (reference sequence). This CDR3 reads CASSDTGAADTQYF. The CDR3 DNA sequence: TGTGCCAGCAGCGATACAGGGGCGGCAGATACGCAGTATTTT.